This T cell receptor (beta chain) was profiled in a study of cytotoxic CD8 clonotypes in ibrutinib-treated CLL. As for the study in general: Response sampling occurred after a median around 12 months of treatment (range 6 to 36). Samples had a mean of 255,043 productive templates and almost 95,000 productive rearrangements.

Note on this clone: Antigen: not known.

Method: immunoSEQ multiplex PCR; TCRdb's copy keeps in-frame clones and lacks some. The table has some 310,000 clones, about 80% seen once. Notes on the study in general: Public clonotypes, found uncommonly, either contracted or stayed stable on treatment.

The CDR3 runs 12 residues. The V end lost 0 bases, the J end lost 6 bases, and 4 bases lay between the germline ends. Looked up from germline, CDR1 is SGHAT and CDR2 is FQNNGV. V is TRBV11-2 and J is TRBJ2-3; unclear D gene. The sequence was obtained from a human donor with chronic lymphocytic leukemia. The source material was PBMCs, sampled before ibrutinib treatment. DNA for the CDR3: TGTGCCAGCAGCTTAGAGGGGGATACGCAGTATTTT. This encodes CASSLEGDTQYF.